These 12 T cell receptor beta chains were sequenced from one sample in a study of T-cell memory formation after mild COVID-19. TCRdb re-called the 5' RACE reads with MiXCR, one entry per CDR3 protein. The sample shows 68,000 or so distinct CDR3 sequences, roughly 17% of them seen only once. Sequencing used PBMCs or a T cell subset sorted from them (not recorded which). The receptor source for this set is an adult woman who had mild COVID-19 (a few samples of this study predate the infection). Cell type and time point are not known.

The chain recombines TRBV11-2 with TRBJ2-7, with unresolved D. Germline V gene lookup returns CDR1 SGHAT and CDR2 FQNNGV. V was trimmed by 0 bases and J by 2 bases, leaving 8 bases between them. The CDR3 extends over 14 amino acids. The CDR3 loop reads CASSLESNPYEQYF. CDR3 DNA sequence: TGTGCCAGCAGCTTAGAGTCTAACCCCTACGAGCAGTACTTC.

This clonotype turned up a few times. The V call is TRBV2, the J call TRBJ1-1; D gene unclear. In germline, CDR1 is SNHLY, CDR2 FYNNEI. Trimming stripped 6 bases from V and 1 base from J, with 12 bases between. The CDR3 spans 14 residues. CDR3 DNA: TGTGCCAGCAGCAAGACCGGGCCGAACACTGAAGCTTTCTTT. Its protein is CASSKTGPNTEAFF. Using reference TRBV2 and TRBJ1-1 for the parts outside the CDR3, the full variable domain is EPEVTQTPSHQVTQMGQEVILRCVPISNHLYFYWYRQILGQKVEFLVSFYNNEISEKSEIFDDQFSVERPDGSNFTLKIRSTKLEDSAMYFCASSKTGPNTEAFFGQGTRLTVV.

This rearrangement joins TRBV6-5 to TRBJ1-2; 10 positions match TRBD1. The CDR3 extends over 15 amino acids. Germline V CDR1 and CDR2: MNHEY, SVGAGI. Trimming cost V 0 bases and J 7 bases; bases outside gene matches: 5. The CDR3 loop reads CASSYSTGGGSGYTF. DNA for the CDR3: TGTGCCAGCAGTTACTCGACAGGGGGCGGCAGTGGCTACACCTTC.

V is TRBV5-8 and J is TRBJ2-1; TRBD2 matches at 10 bases. The V gene end was trimmed by 5 bases and the J gene end by 6 bases; junction bases not matched to a gene: 8. This CDR3 is 15 amino acids long. Germline values: CDR1 SGHTS, CDR2 YDEGEE. CDR3 amino acids: CASSLAGGSGNEQFF. The CDR3 DNA follows: TGTGCCAGCAGTTTAGCGGGAGGTTCGGGCAATGAGCAGTTCTTC. Using reference TRBV5-8 and TRBJ2-1 for the parts outside the CDR3, the full variable domain is EAGVTQSPTHLIKTRGQQATLRCSPISGHTSVYWYQQALGLGLQFLLWYDEGEERNRGNFPPRFSGRQFPNYSSELNVNALELEDSALYLCASSLAGGSGNEQFFGPGTRLTVL.

This clonotype was counted a few times. The chain carries TRBV4-3 and TRBJ2-7; 13 bases fit TRBD2. Germline-derived CDR1 and CDR2 are LGHNA and YSLEER. This CDR3 comprises 15 residues. Germline trimming cut 0 bases from V and 5 bases from J; bases unmatched to any gene: 1. In DNA form, the CDR3 reads TGCGCCAGCAGCCAAGACGGGACTAGCGGGGACGAGCAGTACTTC. It codes for CASSQDGTSGDEQYF.

This clonotype was observed a handful of times. The chain employs TRBV29-1 and TRBJ1-1; the D gene is possibly TRBD1 (6 bases). The ends were cut back, 7 bases at V and 3 bases at J, with 18 bases in the middle. CDR3 length: 14 amino acids. Per germline, CDR1 SQVTM and CDR2 ANQGSEA. Here the CDR3 reads CSASGGGADTEAFF. The CDR3 DNA follows: TGCAGCGCCTCCGGAGGGGGTGCAGACACTGAAGCTTTCTTT.

The rearrangement joins TRBV4-1 to TRBJ2-1; D gene unclear. CDR1 is MGHRA, CDR2 YSYEKL, per germline. The CDR3 runs to 13 residues. Trimming removed 4 bases at V and 5 bases at J, with 9 bases between. CDR3 protein: CASSPPQDNEQFF. The CDR3 DNA sequence: TGCGCCAGCAGCCCTCCTCAAGACAATGAGCAGTTCTTC.

This clonotype was seen many times. V is TRBV7-9 and J is TRBJ2-7, with D hard to call. The V gene lost 5 bases and the J gene lost 1 base, with 9 bases spanning the gap. Germline V lookup: CDR1 SEHNR, CDR2 FQNEAQ (reference sequence). This CDR3 comprises 13 residues. As DNA, the CDR3 is TGTGCCAGCAGCGAGGCAGCATCCTACGAGCAGTACTTC. It is translated as CASSEAASYEQYF.

This clonotype showed up just a few times. The rearrangement joins TRBV5-1 to TRBJ2-2; D remains unclear. The CDR3 covers 17 residues. Trimming pared 0 bases from V and 3 bases from J, leaving 15 bases between. Looked up from germline, CDR1 is SGHRS and CDR2 is YFSETQ. The CDR3 coding sequence is TGCGCCAGCAGCTTGGAGCCTTTGGGCAGATACACCGGGGAGCTGTTTTTT. Translating it yields CASSLEPLGRYTGELFF.

In this sample, this clonotype turned up a few times. The chain links TRBV7-9 to TRBJ2-2; D possibly corresponds to TRBD1 (7 bases). The CDR3 runs to 14 residues. The germline V gene has CDR1 SEHNR and CDR2 FQNEAQ (reference sequence). Trimming took off 4 bases at V and 6 bases at J, with 12 bases between the two ends. CDR3 sequence: CASSSSRGAGELFF. The CDR3, as DNA: TGTGCCAGCAGCTCCTCCAGGGGGGCCGGGGAGCTGTTTTTT.

This clonotype was detected a few times. V is TRBV5-1 and J is TRBJ1-4, with D tentatively TRBD1 (6 bases). Germline V CDR1 and CDR2: SGHRS, YFSETQ. The CDR3 runs 14 residues. V was trimmed by 3 bases and J by 2 bases, leaving 8 bases between them. The CDR3 nucleotides read TGCGCCAGCAGCTCAGGGGCTACTAATGAAAAACTGTTTTTT. It is translated as CASSSGATNEKLFF.

The CDR3 nucleotides are TGTGCCAGTTTGGGTAGCACAGATACGCAGTATTTT. The encoded protein is CASLGSTDTQYF. The V call is TRBV19, the J call TRBJ2-3; D is unclear. There are 12 residues in the CDR3. V was cut by 8 bases and J by 0 bases, with 6 bases left in between. Germline V CDR1 and CDR2: LNHDA, SQIVND (reference sequence).